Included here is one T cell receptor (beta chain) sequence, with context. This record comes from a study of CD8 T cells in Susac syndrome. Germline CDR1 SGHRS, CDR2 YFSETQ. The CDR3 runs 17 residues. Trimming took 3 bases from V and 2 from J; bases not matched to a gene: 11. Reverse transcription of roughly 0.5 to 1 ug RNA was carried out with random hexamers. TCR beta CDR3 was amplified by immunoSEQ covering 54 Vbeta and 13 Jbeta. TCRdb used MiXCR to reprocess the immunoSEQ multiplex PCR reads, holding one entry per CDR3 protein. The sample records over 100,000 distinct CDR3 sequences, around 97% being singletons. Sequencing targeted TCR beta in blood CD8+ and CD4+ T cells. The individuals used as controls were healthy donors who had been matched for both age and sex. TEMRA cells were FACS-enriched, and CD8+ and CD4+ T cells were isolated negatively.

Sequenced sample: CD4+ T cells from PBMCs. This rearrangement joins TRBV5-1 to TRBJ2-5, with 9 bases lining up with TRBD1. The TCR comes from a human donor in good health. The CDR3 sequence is CASSSEGQGVGQETQYF. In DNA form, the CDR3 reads TGCGCCAGCAGCTCGGAGGGACAGGGAGTAGGACAAGAGACCCAGTACTTC.